This entry concerns a single TCR beta chain. Its target is unknown. V was shortened by 2 bases and J by 4 bases, with 9 bases between the two germline ends. The CDR3 is 13 amino acids. Germline V gene data show CDR1 as SQVTM and CDR2 as ANQGSEA. Each CDR3 protein gets one entry after TCRdb re-called the reads with MiXCR. The profile shows around 800,000 distinct CDR3 sequences, 30% to 35% of them singletons. The entry originates in a study of T cell repertoires in cytomegalovirus infection. Here the sequenced sample was cultured CD8+ T cells from PBMCs, taken from culture after CMV antigen stimulation. This sequence originates from a human donor in good health (CMV status not recorded). Some clones in this sample may be carry-over from other donors' samples. V is TRBV29-1 and J is TRBJ2-1, with D tentatively TRBD1 (6 bases). The DNA for the CDR3 is TGCAGCGTTGAATTCCAGGGGTACAATGAGCAGTTCTTC. Its protein is CSVEFQGYNEQFF.